This entry lists 5 T cell receptor beta chains sequenced from one sample in a study of blood T cell repertoires in COVID-19. TCRdb's table, derived via immunoSEQ multiplex PCR, lists solely in-frame clones and lacks some. The sample records approximately 220,000 clones, 84% being singletons. The sequencing sample was made of peripheral blood. The receptors originated from a woman aged 55-69 years who had recovered from COVID-19.

The chain couples TRBV3-1 (or the pseudogene TRBV3-2) to TRBJ1-5; perhaps TRBD1 as D (5 bases). This CDR3 comprises 14 residues. Germline V CDR1 and CDR2: LGHDT, YNNKEL (reference sequence). Trimming cost V 3 bases and J 3 bases, with 9 bases left between them. The CDR3 protein is CASSQGLNNQPQHF. The CDR3 nucleotides are TGTGCCAGCAGCCAGGGACTTAACAATCAGCCCCAGCATTTT.

Here the CDR3 DNA reads TGTGCCATCAGAGACTATACTTCTAGCGGGGGCTTACTGGATGAGCAGTTCTTC. Its translation is CAIRDYTSSGGLLDEQFF. The V gene is TRBV10-3, the J gene TRBJ2-1, with 10 positions matching TRBD2. There are 18 residues in the CDR3. V gave up 6 bases and J gave up 8 bases; unmatched junction bases: 19. Germline V gene lookup returns CDR1 ENHRY and CDR2 SYGVKD.

This clone was picked up a small number of times. This chain joins TRBV5-6 and TRBJ2-3; D unresolved. Per germline, CDR1 SGHDT and CDR2 YYEEEE. This CDR3 comprises 12 residues. V gave up 0 bases and J gave up 4 bases, with 3 bases separating them. The CDR3 DNA follows: TGTGCCAGCAGCTTGGTAGCAGATACGCAGTATTTT. This gives the protein CASSLVADTQYF.

V gene TRBV9 combines with J gene TRBJ2-3, with TRBD1 matching over 8 bases. This CDR3 region has 14 residues. V lost 4 bases, J lost 8 bases, and 9 bases stayed unmatched. The germline CDR1 and CDR2 sequences are SGDLS and YYNGEE. The DNA of the CDR3 is TGTGCCAGCAGCAACCAGGGGGCCGGGGGTACGCAGTATTTT. As protein: CASSNQGAGGTQYF.

The chain joins TRBV11-2 to TRBJ2-2; maybe TRBD2 (7 bases). Trimming removed 5 bases from V and 6 bases from J, with 16 bases in between. CDR1 is SGHAT and CDR2 is FQNNGV in the germline V gene. CDR3 length: 15 residues. The CDR3 loop reads CASSPVRGGAGELFF. The DNA for the CDR3 is TGTGCCAGCAGCCCGGTGAGGGGGGGAGCCGGGGAGCTGTTTTTT.